Listed below are T cell receptor beta chains from one sample, sequenced in a study of T cell changes during pregnancy in multiple sclerosis. Produced via immunoSEQ multiplex PCR; TCRdb's table is partial and in-frame only. The sample contains about 75,000 clones, roughly 94% of which appear only once. Material: CD4+ T cells from peripheral blood mononuclear cells, obtained after pregnancy. These receptors were collected from a female donor with multiple sclerosis, enrolled in a pregnancy study. The CDR3 runs from the conserved cysteine through the conserved F or W. Fields, in order: V gene, clone size, J gene, D gene, CDR3 protein, CDR3 DNA. D genes are given only for firm matches. Clone sizes are given selectively: once, few, many, or a class where the clone is expanded.

TRBV6-1,once,TRBJ1-4,TRBD1,CASMVGTVEKLFF,TGTGCCAGCATGGTCGGGACAGTTGAAAAACTGTTTTTT
TRBV28,-,TRBJ1-1,-,CASSLGGMNTEAFF,TGTGCCAGCAGTCTTGGAGGGATGAACACTGAAGCTTTCTTT
TRBV7-8,-,TRBJ1-2,TRBD1,CASSLVGGTGAGYTF,TGTGCCAGCAGCTTAGTAGGCGGGACAGGGGCTGGCTACACCTTC
TRBV5-1,-,TRBJ1-1,TRBD1,CASSLGQGKTEAFF,TGCGCCAGCAGCCTAGGACAGGGGAAAACTGAAGCTTTCTTT
TRBV19,-,TRBJ2-7,TRBD2,CASSSPGLPYEQYF,TGTGCCAGTAGCAGTCCGGGACTACCTTACGAGCAGTACTTC
TRBV6-5,-,TRBJ1-1,TRBD1,CASSHGTANTEAFF,TGTGCCAGCAGCCACGGGACAGCCAACACTGAAGCTTTCTTT
TRBV4-1,-,TRBJ1-1,TRBD1,CASKRQGLNTEAFF,TGCGCCAGCAAAAGACAGGGCCTGAACACTGAAGCTTTCTTT
TRBV18,-,TRBJ1-2,TRBD1,CASSSGQGSYGYTF,TGTGCCAGCTCATCGGGACAGGGCTCCTATGGCTACACCTTC
TRBV7-6,-,TRBJ2-1,TRBD2,CASSLARLAGDSNEQFF,TGTGCCAGCAGCTTAGCGAGGCTAGCGGGAGATAGTAATGAGCAGTTCTTC
TRBV10-3,-,TRBJ2-3,TRBD1,CAISAGGLTDTQYF,TGTGCCATCAGTGCAGGGGGCTTAACAGATACGCAGTATTTT
TRBV28,-,TRBJ2-1,-,CASSPDQEVYYNEQFF,TGTGCCAGCAGCCCCGACCAGGAAGTCTACTACAATGAGCAGTTCTTC
TRBV28,-,TRBJ2-1,TRBD2,CASRGSGSINEQFF,TGTGCCAGCAGGGGTAGCGGGAGCATCAATGAGCAGTTCTTC
TRBV2,-,TRBJ1-1,TRBD1,CASSGDREWGNTEAFF,TGTGCCAGCAGTGGGGACAGGGAGTGGGGTAACACTGAAGCTTTCTTT
TRBV7-2,-,TRBJ1-3,TRBD1,CASSPSQPGQGSGNTIYF,TGTGCCAGCAGCCCCTCACAACCGGGACAGGGCTCTGGAAACACCATATATTTT
TRBV5-4,-,TRBJ1-6,-,CASSARRGSSSPLHF,TGTGCCAGCAGCGCCCGACGGGGGAGTAGTTCACCCCTCCACTTT
TRBV5-1,-,TRBJ1-2,-,CASSTGTNYGYTF,TGCGCCAGCAGTACCGGGACAAACTATGGCTACACCTTC
TRBV11-2,-,TRBJ2-5,-,CASSFADYLPETQYF,TGTGCCAGCAGCTTTGCGGACTACCTGCCAGAGACCCAGTACTTC
TRBV7-9,-,TRBJ2-1,-,CASSLSPSQFF,TGTGCCAGCAGCCTTAGCCCCTCTCAGTTCTTC
TRBV29-1,-,TRBJ1-1,-,CSVDPGTFAEAFF,TGCAGCGTTGACCCCGGGACATTCGCTGAAGCTTTCTTT
TRBV19,-,TRBJ2-4,-,CASRGQNIQYF,TGTGCCAGCAGGGGCCAAAACATTCAGTACTTC
TRBV19,-,TRBJ1-2,-,CASSPGTPYGYTF,TGTGCCAGTAGTCCCGGGACTCCCTATGGCTACACCTTC
TRBV5-4,-,TRBJ2-1,TRBD1,CASSPGQGFYEQFF,TGTGCCAGCAGCCCCGGACAGGGTTTCTATGAGCAGTTCTTC
TRBV7-2,-,TRBJ2-7,-,CASRIGLLSYEQYF,TGTGCCAGCCGCATCGGTCTCCTCTCCTACGAGCAGTACTTC
TRBV14,-,TRBJ1-3,-,CASSQGLRLSSGNTIYF,TGTGCCAGCAGCCAAGGTTTGAGACTCAGCTCTGGAAACACCATATATTTT
TRBV14,-,TRBJ2-7,-,CASSLGLLLEQYF,TGTGCCAGCAGCCTAGGACTCTTGCTTGAGCAGTACTTC
TRBV28,-,TRBJ1-5,-,CASSLGTSNQPQHF,TGTGCCAGCAGTTTAGGGACATCGAATCAGCCCCAGCATTTT
TRBV11-1,-,TRBJ1-1,-,CASSLFQVNTEAFF,TGTGCCAGCAGCTTATTCCAGGTGAACACTGAAGCTTTCTTT
TRBV20-1,-,TRBJ2-1,-,CSPKIQGEQFF,TGCAGCCCCAAAATTCAGGGTGAGCAGTTCTTC
TRBV28,-,TRBJ1-5,TRBD1,CASSFLGQGSPQPQHF,TGTGCCAGCAGTTTCTTGGGACAGGGCTCGCCTCAGCCCCAGCATTTT
TRBV6-1,-,TRBJ1-1,-,CASSGNPGLVNTEAFF,TGTGCCAGCAGTGGAAACCCGGGACTTGTGAACACTGAAGCTTTCTTT
TRBV5-6,-,TRBJ1-1,-,CASSEIGGEEAEAFF,TGTGCCAGCAGCGAGATAGGGGGTGAGGAAGCTGAAGCTTTCTTT
TRBV5-4,-,TRBJ1-1,-,CASRQPEAFF,TGTGCCAGTAGACAGCCTGAAGCTTTCTTT
TRBV28,few,TRBJ1-2,TRBD1,CASSPGGWYGYTF,TGTGCCAGCAGTCCAGGGGGCTGGTATGGCTACACCTTC
TRBV29-1,-,TRBJ2-1,TRBD2,CSVVKLAGGYNEQFF,TGCAGCGTTGTAAAGCTAGCGGGAGGGTACAATGAGCAGTTCTTC
TRBV30,-,TRBJ2-2,-,CAWSEQNTGELFF,TGTGCCTGGAGTGAACAGAACACCGGGGAGCTGTTTTTT
TRBV7-2,few,TRBJ2-7,-,CASSLRSESSYEQYF,TGTGCCAGCAGCTTAAGATCGGAGAGCTCCTACGAGCAGTACTTC
TRBV5-1,-,TRBJ2-7,-,CASSTGLAKTYEQYF,TGCGCCAGCAGTACCGGGCTAGCCAAAACCTACGAGCAGTACTTC
TRBV5-6,-,TRBJ1-2,-,CASSVDGRGGLTKRNTF,TGTGCCAGCAGCGTGGATGGGAGGGGAGGTCTGACGAAAAGGAACACCTTC